What follows are 19 T cell receptor beta chains derived from one specimen sequenced in a study of blood T cell repertoires in COVID-19 (dated by TCRdb to between 2020 and 2021). The protocol used for the library was the immunoSEQ multiplex PCR assay. The immuneACCESS repertoire file appears here via TCRdb, limited to in-frame rearrangements. These files lack a portion of the clones; in checked studies, under half of the deficit traces to unresolved V genes, and the cause of the others is not known. In all, the sample holds about 50,000 clones, and about nine tenths of those were seen once. Jointly, the top ten make up about 15% of the sample. The source material was peripheral blood. All receptors come from a man between 65 and 85 years old with acute or convalescent COVID-19.

The CDR3 protein is CSVELDRETGELFF. In DNA form, the CDR3 reads TGCAGCGTTGAACTGGACAGGGAGACCGGGGAGCTGTTTTTT. The chain uses TRBV29-1 and TRBJ2-2; 8 bases match TRBD1. The CDR3 spans 14 residues. Per germline, CDR1 SQVTM and CDR2 ANQGSEA. Germline trimming cut 2 bases from V and 5 bases from J; bases unmatched to any gene: 4.

This clone occurred a few times. The chain employs TRBV19 and TRBJ2-3; 8 bases fit TRBD2. The V gene end was trimmed by 4 bases and the J gene end by 4 bases; junction bases not matched to a gene: 7. The CDR3 loop spans 15 amino acids. Germline V lookup: CDR1 LNHDA, CDR2 SQIVND (reference sequence). CDR3 in amino acids: CASSTGTSLPDTQYF. CDR3 coding DNA: TGTGCCAGTAGTACCGGGACTAGTTTACCAGATACGCAGTATTTT.

V is TRBV4-1 and J is TRBJ1-3, with D unresolved. The CDR3 contains 15 residues. The germline V and J ends were trimmed by 0 bases and 0 bases, with 6 bases remaining between them. Germline V CDR1 and CDR2: MGHRA, YSYEKL. CDR3: CASSQDRYSGNTIYF. CDR3 nucleotides: TGCGCCAGCAGCCAAGATAGATACTCTGGAAACACCATATATTTT.

The chain links TRBV18 to TRBJ2-7, with a weak D call TRBD1 (6 bases). This CDR3 has 12 amino acids. Germline lookup yields CDR1 KGHSH and CDR2 LQKENI. The V gene lost 4 bases and the J gene lost 2 bases, with 6 bases spanning the gap. CDR3 residues: CASSRDTYEQYF. The DNA of the CDR3 is TGTGCCAGCTCACGGGACACCTACGAGCAGTACTTC.

The chain couples TRBV27 to TRBJ1-1; perhaps TRBD1 as D (6 bases). CDR3 size: 16 residues. V lost 0 bases and J lost 0, with 11 bases in between. CDR1 and CDR2 from the germline V gene are MNHEY and SMNVEV (reference sequence). The CDR3 here is CASSLSRGYLNTEAFF. CDR3 coding DNA: TGTGCCAGCAGTTTATCGAGGGGGTACTTGAACACTGAAGCTTTCTTT.

The genes are TRBV2 and TRBJ1-2, with no clear D. Germline CDR1 SNHLY, CDR2 FYNNEI. The length of the CDR3 is 14 residues. Trimming took 5 bases from V and 4 from J, leaving 14 bases between them. CDR3 region: CASSLPDSGYGYTF. The CDR3 bases are TGTGCCAGCAGTCTCCCCGACTCCGGCTATGGCTACACCTTC.

This sequence joins TRBV11-3 and TRBJ2-1; possible D gene TRBD2, 5 bases. The germline CDR1 and CDR2 sequences are SGHNT and YENEEA. The length of the CDR3 is 15 residues. V was clipped by 7 bases and J by 6 bases, with 19 bases between them. The CDR3 is CASTPGLLDCNEQFF. CDR3 nucleotides: TGTGCCAGCACCCCTGGACTCCTGGACTGCAATGAGCAGTTCTTC.

This clone was seen just once. The V gene is TRBV27, the J gene TRBJ1-2; D ambiguous. Trimming left V 2 bases short and J 6 bases short, with 10 bases between. This CDR3 contains 13 residues. Germline CDR1 MNHEY, CDR2 SMNVEV (reference sequence). Here the CDR3 DNA reads TGTGCCAGCAGTTTAGCTGGGCGACATGGCTACACCTTC. Protein product: CASSLAGRHGYTF.

The chain carries TRBV3-1 (or the pseudogene TRBV3-2) and TRBJ1-2; 10 bases are a match to TRBD1. Germline CDR1 reads LGHDT; CDR2 reads YNNKEL (reference sequence). The CDR3 covers 15 residues. J was trimmed by 6 bases and V by 0 bases; bases with no gene match: 4. The CDR3 reads CASSQDDRGLDGYTF. In DNA, the CDR3 is TGTGCCAGCAGCCAAGATGACAGGGGGCTTGATGGCTACACCTTC.

The V call is TRBV19, the J call TRBJ2-7; D call uncertain. Per germline, CDR1 LNHDA and CDR2 SQIVND (reference sequence). Trimming removed 0 bases from V and 2 bases from J, with 8 bases in between. The CDR3 loop spans 14 amino acids. The CDR3, as DNA: TGTGCCAGTAGTATAGATTCTAACCCCTACGAGCAGTACTTC. Its protein product is CASSIDSNPYEQYF.

This chain joins TRBV7-2 and TRBJ2-5, with a tentative D call TRBD1 (7 bases). V was pared by 3 bases and J by 5 bases, with 16 bases between. This CDR3 region has 15 residues. Per germline, CDR1 SGHTA and CDR2 FQGNSA. CDR3: CASSFQGGAGETQYF. In DNA, the CDR3 is TGTGCCAGCAGCTTCCAAGGGGGCGCGGGGGAGACCCAGTACTTC.

The count of this clone is one. The chain couples TRBV10-2 to TRBJ2-1; a possible D gene is TRBD2 (6 bases). This CDR3 has 13 residues. Trimming left V 6 bases short and J 5 bases short, with 11 bases between. Per germline, CDR1 WSHSY and CDR2 SAAADI. CDR3 in amino acids: CASRAGRDNEQFF. CDR3 DNA sequence: TGCGCCAGCAGAGCCGGGAGAGACAATGAGCAGTTCTTC.

In this sample, this clone turned up once. The chain employs TRBV19 and TRBJ1-2; D perhaps matches TRBD1 (6 bases). Trimming cost V 8 bases and J 2 bases, with 15 bases left between them. CDR1 LNHDA and CDR2 SQIVND come from the germline V gene (reference sequence). CDR3 length: 14 residues. In nucleotides, the CDR3 is TGTGCCAGTCGTTTGGACAGTGAAAACTATGGCTACACCTTC. Translation: CASRLDSENYGYTF.

The chain couples TRBV7-9 to TRBJ2-7, with 11 bases fitting TRBD2. The V gene end was trimmed by 5 bases and the J gene end by 5 bases; junction bases not matched to a gene: 5. CDR1 is SEHNR, CDR2 FQNEAQ, per germline (reference sequence). The CDR3 sequence is 14 residues long. For the CDR3, the DNA is TGTGCCAGCAGCCCTAGCGGGAGGATCAACGAGCAGTACTTC. Amino acids: CASSPSGRINEQYF.

The chain uses TRBV5-1 and TRBJ2-3; 10 nucleotides line up with TRBD2. V shed 3 bases and J 0 bases; nucleotides not matched to a gene: 7. This CDR3 spans 17 amino acids. The V gene's germline CDR1 is SGHRS and CDR2 YFSETQ. The CDR3 nucleotides read TGCGCCAGCAGCTCCCCAGCGGGAGGGAAAAGCACAGATACGCAGTATTTT. Translation: CASSSPAGGKSTDTQYF.

V gene TRBV28 combines with J gene TRBJ1-2; D is undetermined. This CDR3 region has 12 residues. V gave up 5 bases and J gave up 0 bases, with 4 bases separating them. Looked up from germline, CDR1 is MDHEN and CDR2 is SYDVKM. The CDR3 DNA sequence: TGTGCCAGCAGTAGAGCTAACTATGGCTACACCTTC. Protein product: CASSRANYGYTF.

V gene TRBV6-5 combines with J gene TRBJ1-6, with D possibly matching TRBD1 (5 bases). The CDR3 covers 14 residues. Trimming shortened V by 6 bases and J by 10 bases, and 16 bases separated the two germline ends. Germline V CDR1 and CDR2: MNHEY, SVGAGI. DNA for the CDR3: TGTGCCAGCAGCCCCGGGGGGGTCGGCTCACCCCTCCACTTT. Protein: CASSPGGVGSPLHF.

This chain joins TRBV7-2 and TRBJ1-1; tentatively, D is TRBD1 (5 bases). Trimming stripped 1 base from V and 4 bases from J, with 13 bases between. Looked up from germline, CDR1 is SGHTA and CDR2 is FQGNSA. CDR3 length: 15 amino acids. The DNA for the CDR3 is TGTGCCAGCAGCTTAGGGGGAGGTCAGGGCACTGAAGCTTTCTTT. This translates into CASSLGGGQGTEAFF.

The chain is built from TRBV29-1 and TRBJ2-5; tentatively, D is TRBD2 (6 bases). There are 19 residues in the CDR3. V shed 6 bases and J shed 7 bases, with 36 bases lying between them. From germline, CDR1 is SQVTM and CDR2 ANQGSEA. DNA of the CDR3: TGCAGCGTCGATACCATACGATTCGGTAGCGCCAATCAGGAGGGGACCCAGTACTTC. Translation: CSVDTIRFGSANQEGTQYF.